The rows below give T cell receptor beta chains drawn from one sample of a study of T cell repertoires in cytomegalovirus infection. In TCRdb, the reads were re-called with MiXCR into one record per CDR3 protein. The profile shows some 800,000 distinct CDR3 sequences, approximately 30% of them singletons. These receptors' targets are unknown. Source: cultured CD8+ T cells from PBMCs, taken from culture after CMV antigen stimulation. These receptors were collected from a human donor in good health (CMV status not recorded). Some clones in this sample may be carry-over from other donors' samples. Both conserved end residues are part of each CDR3. Fields, in order: CDR3 protein, CDR3 DNA, D gene, clone size, J gene, V gene. The D gene is left open where the match is weak. Clone size is shown for a subset of rows, as once, few, many or a class of expanded clone.

cdr3_aa: CSARQGMAYEQYF; cdr3_nt: TGCAGTGCCAGACAGGGGATGGCCTACGAGCAGTACTTC; d_call: TRBD1; clone_size: once; j_call: TRBJ2-7; v_call: TRBV20-1
cdr3_aa: CASSGTEGGGEKLFF; cdr3_nt: TGTGCCAGCAGCGGCACTGAAGGGGGGGGTGAAAAACTGTTTTTT; d_call: .; clone_size: few; j_call: TRBJ1-4; v_call: TRBV6-1
cdr3_aa: CASFPTGGVTEAFF; cdr3_nt: TGTGCCAGCTTTCCGACAGGGGGAGTTACTGAAGCTTTCTTT; d_call: TRBD1; clone_size: .; j_call: TRBJ1-1; v_call: TRBV27
cdr3_aa: CSARVGLAGGLRYF; cdr3_nt: TGCAGTGCTAGGGTGGGACTAGCGGGGGGGCTTAGGTATTTT; d_call: TRBD2; clone_size: .; j_call: TRBJ2-3; v_call: TRBV20-1
cdr3_aa: CASSQDWSGGRHGYTF; cdr3_nt: TGTGCCAGCAGCCAAGATTGGTCCGGAGGCCGTCATGGCTACACCTTC; d_call: .; clone_size: few; j_call: TRBJ1-2; v_call: TRBV14
cdr3_aa: CASSLGAGVNQPQHF; cdr3_nt: TGTGCCAGCAGCTTAGGGGCAGGGGTCAATCAGCCCCAGCATTTT; d_call: .; clone_size: .; j_call: TRBJ1-5; v_call: TRBV7-8
cdr3_aa: CASRGQGYQGPTQYF; cdr3_nt: TGTGCCAGCAGGGGACAAGGGTACCAAGGACCGACCCAGTACTTC; d_call: .; clone_size: .; j_call: TRBJ2-5; v_call: TRBV25-1
cdr3_aa: CASSQDTGQGPLHF; cdr3_nt: TGCGCCAGCAGCCAAGATACGGGCCAGGGGCCCCTCCACTTT; d_call: .; clone_size: .; j_call: TRBJ1-6; v_call: TRBV4-1
cdr3_aa: CASSLRTYEGTYNEQFF; cdr3_nt: TGTGCCAGCAGTTTACGGACCTACGAGGGTACCTACAATGAGCAGTTCTTC; d_call: .; clone_size: .; j_call: TRBJ2-1; v_call: TRBV28
cdr3_aa: CASSIASHSIQYF; cdr3_nt: TGTGCCAGTAGTATAGCTTCCCACAGTATCCAGTACTTC; d_call: .; clone_size: .; j_call: TRBJ2-5; v_call: TRBV19
cdr3_aa: CASITPWGPRQNVKETQYF; cdr3_nt: TGTGCCAGCATTACCCCGTGGGGCCCTCGACAGAATGTTAAAGAGACCCAGTACTTC; d_call: .; clone_size: many; j_call: TRBJ2-5; v_call: TRBV6-1
cdr3_aa: CASSQDGTGAHPLYGYTF; cdr3_nt: TGCGCCAGCAGCCAAGATGGGACAGGGGCCCACCCCCTCTATGGCTACACCTTC; d_call: TRBD1; clone_size: .; j_call: TRBJ1-2; v_call: TRBV4-1
cdr3_aa: CASSWTGYGSPLHF; cdr3_nt: TGTGCCAGCAGTTGGACAGGTTATGGTTCACCCCTCCACTTT; d_call: TRBD1; clone_size: .; j_call: TRBJ1-6; v_call: TRBV12-3/TRBV12-4
cdr3_aa: CASSFTGRGRFQETQYF; cdr3_nt: TGTGCCAGCAGTTTTACCGGACGGGGGCGCTTCCAAGAGACCCAGTACTTC; d_call: .; clone_size: few; j_call: TRBJ2-5; v_call: TRBV7-9
cdr3_aa: CASSPRRDTTKLSYNEQFF; cdr3_nt: TGTGCCAGCAGCCCCCGCCGGGACACGACTAAGCTTTCCTACAATGAGCAGTTCTTC; d_call: .; clone_size: once; j_call: TRBJ2-1; v_call: TRBV7-3
cdr3_aa: CASSFTGVNTEAFF; cdr3_nt: TGTGCCAGCAGCTTTACCGGGGTGAACACTGAAGCTTTCTTT; d_call: .; clone_size: many; j_call: TRBJ1-1; v_call: TRBV7-2
cdr3_aa: CASSLGTGEYNGVPYGYTF; cdr3_nt: TGTGCCAGCAGCTTAGGGACAGGGGAATACAACGGGGTCCCCTATGGCTACACCTTC; d_call: TRBD1; clone_size: few; j_call: TRBJ1-2; v_call: TRBV11-2
cdr3_aa: CASRSPGEETQYF; cdr3_nt: TGTGCCAGCCGGTCCCCGGGTGAAGAGACCCAGTACTTC; d_call: .; clone_size: many; j_call: TRBJ2-5; v_call: TRBV5-4